The entry below describes one TCR beta chain. Its antigen is currently unknown. This specimen comes from a study of T cells expressing NK-cell markers. Findings of the study overall: Each of about six donors carried dominant NKG2C+ clonotypes accounting for about 1.0-7.5% of CD8+ T cells. Certain NKG2C+ T cell clones were expanded, and their HCMV specificity remained unclear. In a handful of donors, dominant clonotypes made up roughly 25-60.1% of CD3+CD56-NKG2C+ cells.

TCRdb re-called the 5' RACE reads and shows each CDR3 protein once, DNA omitted. The ten most abundant clones cover 7.3% of a sample with more than 400,000 distinct CDR3 sequences. The CDR3 is 18 residues long. From germline, CDR1 is MNHEY and CDR2 SMNVEV (reference sequence). The chain carries TRBV27 and TRBJ2-1; TCRdb's D call, TRBD2, is unchecked because there is no DNA. The TCR sequence derives from a woman between 18 and 70 years old in good health. The sample taken for sequencing was blood T cells: a sorted CD56 or NKG2C T cell subset, CD4+ or CD8+ T cells, or bulk PBMC T cells (not recorded which). The CDR3 sequence is CASRRAKAPISSYNEQFF.